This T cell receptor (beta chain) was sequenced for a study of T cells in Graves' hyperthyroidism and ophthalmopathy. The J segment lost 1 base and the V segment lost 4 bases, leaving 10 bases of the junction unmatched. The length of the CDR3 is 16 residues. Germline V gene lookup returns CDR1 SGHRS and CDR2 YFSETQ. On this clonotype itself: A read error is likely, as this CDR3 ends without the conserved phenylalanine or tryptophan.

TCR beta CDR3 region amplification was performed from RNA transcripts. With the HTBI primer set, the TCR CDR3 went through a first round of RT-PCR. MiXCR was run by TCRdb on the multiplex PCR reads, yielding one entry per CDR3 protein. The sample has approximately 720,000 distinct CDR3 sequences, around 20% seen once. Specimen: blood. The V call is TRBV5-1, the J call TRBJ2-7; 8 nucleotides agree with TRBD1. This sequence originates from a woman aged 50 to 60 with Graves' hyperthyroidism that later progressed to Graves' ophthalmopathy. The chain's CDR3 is CASSGGRTGISYEQYL. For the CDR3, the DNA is TGCGCCAGCAGCGGAGGGAGGACAGGGATTTCCTACGAGCAGTACCTC.